This TCR beta chain was recorded in a study of T cell repertoires in MIS-A myocarditis (dated by TCRdb to 2021 to 2024). TCRbeta CDR3 regions were amplified by the immunoSEQ bias-controlled multiplex PCR and were subjected to high-throughput sequencing. In the source study's methods: The immunoSEQ vendor pipeline collapsed and filtered the CDR3 sequences so that the abundance and frequency of each unique TCRbeta CDR3 could be quantified. CD-HIT clustered dominant CDR3 amino acid sequences with SARS-CoV-2-specific ImmuneCODE TCRbeta sequences at a 90% global sequence identity threshold. Clones were classed as hyperexpanded at frequencies of 0.1 to 1 and as large at frequencies of 0.01 to 0.1. MiXCR was used to confirm CDR3 amino acid sequences and V and J gene assignments of dominant clones. The R stringdist package was used to compute Levenshtein distances between the patient clonotypes and the ImmuneCODE hits. Held by TCRdb, this immuneACCESS table contains in-frame sequences only and omits some clones. Under half of the omission traces to an unresolved V gene where checked; the cause of the rest is unknown. That table furnishes V, J and clone size, whereas the DNA furnished D and trimming. This sample has around 10,000 clones in its table, and 75% to 90% of those were observed once. The ten largest clones capture 2% to 2.5% of the sample.

The QIAamp DNA FFPE kit was used to extract genomic DNA from formalin-fixed paraffin-embedded autopsy tissue. The CDR3 runs 13 residues from the cysteine to the phenylalanine. Of all the DNA, just the CDR3 is kept, 39 bases in frame from base 1. V drops 1 base and J drops 10 bases, leaving 8 bases in between. CDR1 and CDR2, looked up from the germline V gene, are SGHDN and FVKESK. This clone has only a few counts. The specificity of this receptor is unknown. Base qualities are not provided; no much larger clone lies one nucleotide away. The chain employs TRBV14 and TRBJ1-6; no D gene call is confident. The origin of this receptor is a man between 18 and 35 years old with fulminant myocarditis from multisystem inflammatory syndrome in adults (MIS-A) after COVID-19. Sequencing was done on a sample of thoracic lymph node tissue obtained at autopsy. The DNA reads TGTGCCAGCAGCCAAGGAGGCCGATCACCCCTCCACTTT. The resulting protein is CASSQGGRSPLHF. The reference TRBV14 and TRBJ1-6 proteins fill in what lies around the CDR3, so the full variable domain reads EAGVTQFPSHSVIEKGQTVTLRCDPISGHDNLYWYRRVMGKEIKFLLHFVKESKQDESGMPNNRFLAERTGGTYSTLKVQPAELEDSGVYFCASSQGGRSPLHFGNGTRLTVT.